Following are 22 T cell receptor beta chains from one sample sequenced in a study. One entry per CDR3 protein, called by TCRdb with MiXCR from the RT-PCR reads. Among hundreds of thousands of distinct CDR3 sequences listed, 12% to 15% were seen once. The sample taken for sequencing was memory CD4+ T cells from blood. These receptors all stem from a female donor in good health, serving as a healthy control.

This clonotype was counted ten times or more. This chain links TRBV5-1 with TRBJ2-5; 10 nucleotides line up with TRBD1. The CDR3 has 14 residues. CDR1 is SGHRS, CDR2 YFSETQ, per germline. The V and J ends lost 3 bases and 6 bases, in that order; junction bases with no gene match: 5. CDR3: CASSSTGGGQTQYF. As DNA, the CDR3 is TGCGCCAGCAGCTCGACAGGGGGCGGACAGACCCAGTACTTC.

This clonotype was picked up many times. The chain carries TRBV12-3 or TRBV12-4 and TRBJ2-3; TRBD2 matches 8 bases. V lost 8 bases to trimming and J lost 6 bases; unmatched junction nucleotides: 10. CDR3 length: 14 residues. The chain's CDR3 is CASSDGGGRDTQYF. CDR3 DNA: TGTGCCAGCTCGGATGGCGGGGGGCGGGATACGCAGTATTTT.

This clonotype was counted only a few times. This chain connects TRBV7-2 to TRBJ2-1, with TRBD2 matching 10 bases. CDR1 and CDR2 (germline): SGHTA, FQGNSA. V gave up 5 bases and J gave up 5 bases; unmatched junction bases: 18. The CDR3 is 19 amino acids. CDR3 residues: CASSLYPPVGLAGDNEQFF. CDR3 nucleotides: TGTGCCAGCAGCCTCTATCCCCCCGTTGGCCTAGCGGGAGACAATGAGCAGTTCTTC.

This clonotype has more than one count but fewer than ten. V gene TRBV12-3 or TRBV12-4 combines with J gene TRBJ1-2, with D possibly TRBD1 on 5 matching bases. V was pared by 5 bases and J by 5 bases, with 15 bases between. The CDR3 totals 14 residues. The CDR3 spells CASSGRVREYGYTF. CDR3 bases: TGTGCCAGCAGTGGGCGTGTCAGGGAGTATGGCTACACCTTC.

The V gene is TRBV14, the J gene TRBJ2-7; D uncertain. The CDR3 extends over 15 amino acids. Trimming cost V 7 bases and J 2 bases, with 18 bases left between them. CDR1 SGHDN and CDR2 FVKESK come from the germline V gene. The CDR3 reads CASISLWAGAYEQYF. The CDR3, as DNA: TGTGCCAGCATCTCACTCTGGGCCGGCGCCTACGAGCAGTACTTC.

This clonotype occurred a few times. The V call is TRBV20-1, the J call TRBJ2-7; possibly TRBD2 for D (5 bases). Germline lookup yields CDR1 DFQATT and CDR2 SNEGSKA (reference sequence). Trimming stripped 7 bases from V and 1 base from J, with 11 bases between. The CDR3 runs to 12 residues. The CDR3 protein is CSVPRDSYEQYF. CDR3 DNA sequence: TGCAGTGTCCCACGGGATTCCTACGAGCAGTACTTC.

This clonotype was seen many times. V is TRBV4-3 and J is TRBJ2-1; 13 positions agree with TRBD2. With 0 bases clipped from V and 10 bases from J, the junction kept 3 bases outside the gene matches. This CDR3 is built from 15 residues. Germline CDR1 LGHNA, CDR2 YSLEER. The CDR3 sequence: CASSQEGGLAGEQFF. The CDR3 bases are TGCGCCAGCAGCCAAGAGGGGGGACTAGCGGGAGAGCAGTTCTTC.

This clonotype was detected ten times or more. The genes are TRBV5-1 and TRBJ1-2, with no clear D. The CDR3 contains 16 residues. The V end lost 2 bases, the J end lost 4 bases, and 18 bases lay between the germline ends. Germline V gene lookup returns CDR1 SGHRS and CDR2 YFSETQ. CDR3 nucleotide sequence: TGCGCCAGCAGCTTCAATACCGCCGGGGTACTCTATGGCTACACCTTC. It specifies CASSFNTAGVLYGYTF.

The chain employs TRBV20-1 and TRBJ2-7, with D possibly TRBD2 on 5 matching bases. The V gene's germline CDR1 is DFQATT and CDR2 SNEGSKA (reference sequence). The ends were cut back, 0 bases at V and 3 bases at J, with 12 bases in the middle. The CDR3 covers 14 residues. The CDR3 nucleotides read TGCAGTGCTAGAGATTGGCTGACTAACTACGAGCAGTACTTC. Its protein is CSARDWLTNYEQYF.

The J gene is TRBJ2-3, the V gene TRBV10-3; a possible D gene is TRBD2 (5 bases). V was shortened by 0 bases and J by 5 bases, with 15 bases between the two germline ends. Looked up from germline, CDR1 is ENHRY and CDR2 is SYGVKD. The CDR3 spans 16 residues. This chain's CDR3 is CAISESSKVEGDTQYF. CDR3 bases: TGTGCCATCAGTGAGTCGTCTAAGGTAGAGGGAGATACGCAGTATTTT.

Turning to this clonotype: Being one base from a much bigger clone, this may be a read error. This chain links TRBV29-1 with TRBJ1-5; D remains unclear. Trimming pared 5 bases from V and 3 bases from J, leaving 11 bases between. The CDR3 loop spans 13 amino acids. From germline, CDR1 is SQVTM and CDR2 ANQGSEA. The CDR3 nucleotides are TGCAGCGTTTCCTCCAGCGCCAATCAGCCCCAGCATTTT. Translated: CSVSSSANQPQHF. Filled out from reference TRBV29-1 and TRBJ1-5, the complete variable domain reads SAVISQKPSRDICQRGTSLTIQCQVDSQVTMMFWYRQQPGQSLTLIATANQGSEATYESGFVIDKFPISRPNLTFSTLTVSNMSPEDSSIYLCSVSSSANQPQHFGDGTRLSIL.

This clonotype showed up many times. This chain connects TRBV15 to TRBJ2-4; D unresolved. The CDR3 loop spans 14 amino acids. V lost 0 bases, J lost 9 bases, and 12 bases lay in between. Germline V gene sequence: CDR1 LNHNV, CDR2 YYDKDF (reference sequence). The CDR3 region has the DNA TGTGCCACCAGCAGAGATGCAACAGCAAGCATTCAGTACTTC. This translates into CATSRDATASIQYF. The variable domain in full, with the rest retrieved from reference TRBV15 and TRBJ2-4, is DAMVIQNPRYQVTQFGKPVTLSCSQTLNHNVMYWYQQKSSQAPKLLFHYYDKDFNNEADTPDNFQSRRPNTSFCFLDIRSPGLGDTAMYLCATSRDATASIQYFGAGTRLSVL.

The chain joins TRBV5-1 to TRBJ1-2, with TRBD1 as a possible D gene (6 bases). Germline loops: CDR1 SGHRS, CDR2 YFSETQ. The CDR3 totals 14 residues. Trimming took off 3 bases at V and 3 bases at J, with 12 bases between the two ends. The chain's CDR3 is CASSSQGVDYGYTF. Here the CDR3 DNA reads TGCGCCAGCAGCTCACAGGGTGTTGACTATGGCTACACCTTC.

This clonotype was seen at least ten times. The chain recombines TRBV20-1 with TRBJ2-3, with D possibly being TRBD2 (6 bases). There are 15 residues in the CDR3. Germline loops: CDR1 DFQATT, CDR2 SNEGSKA (reference sequence). Deletions cut 0 bases from V and 1 base from J, with 11 bases between. The CDR3 region is CSARDRVAGTDTQYF. CDR3 nucleotide sequence: TGCAGTGCTAGAGATAGGGTAGCGGGCACAGATACGCAGTATTTT.

The chain is built from TRBV20-1 and TRBJ2-2; 7 bases are a match to TRBD2. This CDR3 is 16 amino acids long. Germline V gives CDR1 DFQATT, CDR2 SNEGSKA (reference sequence). V was clipped by 0 bases and J by 10 bases; unmatched bases: 14. CDR3 residues: CSARDSGQGGTKELFF. The DNA of the CDR3 is TGCAGTGCTAGAGATAGCGGGCAGGGAGGCACCAAGGAGCTGTTTTTT.

This clonotype was recorded a few times. The chain joins TRBV5-1 to TRBJ1-6; possibly TRBD1 for D (6 bases). The V gene's germline CDR1 is SGHRS and CDR2 YFSETQ. There are 15 residues in the CDR3. V lost 0 bases to trimming and J lost 9 bases, with 13 bases between them. Here the CDR3 DNA reads TGCGCCAGCAGCTTGGCGGGACAAGAACTTTCACCCCTCCACTTT. Protein sequence: CASSLAGQELSPLHF.

As regards this clonotype: One end of the junction fails to match germline, which may point to a read error. The chain is built from TRBV7-8 and TRBJ2-2; TRBD2 aligns across 7 bases. There are 15 residues in the CDR3. Germline V gene data show CDR1 as SGHVS and CDR2 as FQNEAQ. CDR3 in DNA: TGTGCCAGCAGCGCCTCTAGCGGCTACACCGGGGAGCTGTCTTTT. Its translation: CASSASSGYTGELSF. Complete variable domain (other parts from reference TRBV7-8 and TRBJ2-2): GAGVSQSPRYKVAKRGQDVALRCDPISGHVSLFWYQQALGQGPEFLTYFQNEAQLDKSGLPSDRFFAERPEGSVSTLKIQRTQQEDSAVYLCASSASSGYTGELSFGEGSRLTVL.

At least ten counts were recorded for this clonotype. This chain connects TRBV12-3 or TRBV12-4 to TRBJ1-3; no reliable D call. This CDR3 spans 18 amino acids. The V gene lost 6 bases and the J gene lost 0 bases, with 21 bases spanning the gap. CDR3 in DNA: TGTGCCAGCAGCCCGAGACAATTTACGGGAGCCTCTGGAAACACCATATATTTT. Amino acids: CASSPRQFTGASGNTIYF.

This clonotype has at least ten counts. This chain uses TRBV5-8 with TRBJ1-2, with 10 bases matching TRBD1. This CDR3 is 14 amino acids long. Trimming at V came to 3 bases and at J to 4 bases, leaving 3 bases not matched to a gene. Germline loops: CDR1 SGHTS, CDR2 YDEGEE. The CDR3 DNA follows: TGTGCCAGCAGCTCCCGGACAGGGGGCTATGGCTACACCTTC. The encoded protein is CASSSRTGGYGYTF. The variable domain in full, completed from reference TRBV5-8 and TRBJ1-2, reads EAGVTQSPTHLIKTRGQQATLRCSPISGHTSVYWYQQALGLGLQFLLWYDEGEERNRGNFPPRFSGRQFPNYSSELNVNALELEDSALYLCASSSRTGGYGYTFGSGTRLTVV.

Of note for this clonotype: The junction does not match germline at one end; this may be a read error. The chain is built from TRBV20-1 and TRBJ2-7; the match to TRBD2 covers 8 bases. The CDR3 totals 13 residues. Germline V CDR1 and CDR2: DFQATT, SNEGSKA (reference sequence). CDR3 amino acids: CSAFLAGLSSTHF. The CDR3 nucleotides read TGCAGTGCTTTCCTAGCGGGCCTTTCGAGTACGCACTTC.

This chain uses TRBV20-1 with TRBJ2-5; 9 bases match TRBD2. V gave up 5 bases and J gave up 0 bases; unmatched junction bases: 10. The CDR3 loop spans 16 amino acids. The V gene's germline CDR1 is DFQATT and CDR2 SNEGSKA (reference sequence). The CDR3 DNA follows: TGCAGTGCTGGCCACCTTAGCGGGAGCTACCAAGAGACCCAGTACTTC. It specifies CSAGHLSGSYQETQYF.

This clonotype has a count of ten or more. The chain has TRBV20-1 and TRBJ2-1; D gene ambiguous. The germline CDR1 and CDR2 sequences are DFQATT and SNEGSKA (reference sequence). CDR3 length: 10 residues. The V gene lost 3 bases and the J gene lost 7 bases, with 4 bases spanning the gap. CDR3 sequence (DNA): TGCAGTGCTAGGTTGAATGAGCAGTTCTTC. Translated, it gives CSARLNEQFF.